This T cell receptor (beta chain) came from a study of shared clonotypes between healthy human individuals. Generated by immunoSEQ multiplex PCR, the TCRdb table keeps only in-frame clones and is missing some. This table has over a million clones, approximately 98% appearing once. General observations from the study: Large sequencing depth failed to make sorted-subset sequencing complete, rarefaction showed. Clonotype sharing among donors was expected to depend on sequencing depth. In several donors, around 4.5% of naive CD4 clonotypes appeared in common. Naive subsets usually exceeded memory subsets in estimated richness.

This CDR3 has 15 amino acids. The junction had 9 bases not matched to a gene; V was cut back by 7 bases and J by 5 bases. The germline V gene encodes CDR1 SNHLY and CDR2 FYNNEI. Concerning this clone itself: No antigen is known for it.

The clonotype originates from a man under 40 in good health. The chain recombines TRBV2 with TRBJ2-1; TRBD1 matches 9 bases. Sequenced input: naive CD4+ T cells sorted from blood. Noted subset: CD45RA+ positively selected. CDR3 in amino acids: CASTLGQGFDNEQFF. The CDR3 nucleotides read TGTGCCAGCACGTTGGGACAGGGATTCGACAATGAGCAGTTCTTC.